The subject of this entry is one T cell receptor beta chain. Its target is not known. PCR was performed using 60 Vbeta and 13 Jbeta primers. Produced via immunoSEQ multiplex PCR; TCRdb's table is partial and in-frame only. Among approximately 110,000 clones listed, over 70% were seen once. The sample originates from a study of cytomegalovirus exposure and HLA in healthy donors. About the research overall: There were 100 million to 130 million unique TCR beta sequences, drawn from 200 million or so T cells, in an earlier analysis.

Germline CDR1 SGHRS, CDR2 YFSETQ. The germline V and J ends were trimmed by 2 bases and 3 bases, with 5 bases remaining between them. There are 13 residues in the CDR3. Whole-study results and caveats: CMV serostatus alone was available as immune exposure information. The classifier reportedly diagnosed cytomegalovirus status with high sensitivity and specificity. Versus the approximately 720-donor mean, an Asian-associated ancestry cluster reportedly showed fewer N-insertions in a later analysis.

The gene calls are TRBV5-1 and TRBJ2-2; D not resolved. This sequence originates from a woman between 40 and 55 years old in good health and CMV-seropositive. The sample comprised PBMCs. The CDR3 here is CASSFGDTGELFF. The CDR3 DNA reads as TGCGCCAGCAGCTTTGGAGACACCGGGGAGCTGTTTTTT.